Following are 26 T cell receptor beta chains from one sample sequenced in a study of OX40 agonist ivuxolimab in advanced cancers. Method: immunoSEQ multiplex PCR; TCRdb's copy keeps in-frame clones and lacks some. Found here are about 20,000 clones, 82% of them singletons; the top ten hold around 3.1%. The input for sequencing was CD4+ or CD8+ T cells sorted from blood, taken in a trial of the OX40 agonist ivuxolimab. These receptors all come from an adult with an advanced solid tumor such as melanoma, head and neck, liver or kidney cancer.

Only one count was recorded for this clone. The chain links TRBV7-3 to TRBJ2-2; 12 positions match TRBD2. This CDR3 spans 15 amino acids. Unmatched junction bases numbered 3, after V lost 5 bases and J lost 5 bases. Germline CDR1 is SGHTA and CDR2 is FQGTGA. The CDR3 is CASSTTSGRTGELFF. DNA of the CDR3: TGTGCCAGCAGCACGACTAGCGGGAGAACCGGGGAGCTGTTTTTT.

The rearrangement links TRBV7-2 to TRBJ1-5, with D unresolved. This CDR3 contains 16 residues. Per germline, CDR1 SGHTA and CDR2 FQGNSA. The V end lost 1 base, the J end lost 3 bases, and 13 bases lay between the germline ends. CDR3 amino acids: CASSLGHLGANQPQHF. CDR3 DNA sequence: TGTGCCAGCAGCTTAGGACATTTGGGAGCCAATCAGCCCCAGCATTTT.

V usage is TRBV27 and J usage is TRBJ1-1, with D unresolved. The V end was cut by 7 bases, the J end by 0 bases, with 9 bases between. The CDR3 spans 13 residues. The germline gives CDR1 MNHEY, CDR2 SMNVEV (reference sequence). CDR3 sequence reads: CASTARLNTEAFF. DNA for the CDR3: TGTGCCAGCACCGCGCGGCTGAACACTGAAGCTTTCTTT.

This rearrangement joins TRBV11-2 to TRBJ1-1, with 10 nucleotides matching TRBD1. Looked up from germline, CDR1 is SGHAT and CDR2 is FQNNGV. This CDR3 contains 13 residues. The V and J ends lost 5 bases and 7 bases, in that order; junction bases with no gene match: 4. Written as DNA, the CDR3 is TGTGCCAGCAGCCTGGACAGGGGGGATGAAGCTTTCTTT. Protein product: CASSLDRGDEAFF.

This clone was seen more than once but under ten times. The V gene is TRBV4-3, the J gene TRBJ1-3; tentatively, D is TRBD1 (6 bases). Trimming left V 0 bases short and J 2 bases short, with 14 bases between. The CDR3 extends over 17 amino acids. Germline V gene lookup returns CDR1 LGHNA and CDR2 YSLEER. The CDR3, as DNA: TGCGCCAGCAGCCAAGATGCGAGGGGGGGCGCTGGAAACACCATATATTTT. Residues: CASSQDARGGAGNTIYF.

This clone has more than one count but fewer than ten. The chain employs TRBV12-5 and TRBJ2-3; 14 positions match TRBD2. CDR3 size: 16 residues. Looked up from germline, CDR1 is LGHNT and CDR2 is FRNRAP. V gave up 6 bases and J gave up 2 bases; unmatched junction bases: 4. CDR3 sequence (DNA): TGTGCTAGTGGCCCGGGACTAGCGGGGGCCACAGATACGCAGTATTTT. It encodes CASGPGLAGATDTQYF.

This chain links TRBV6-5 with TRBJ1-5; no definite D call. V was shortened by 0 bases and J by 10 bases, with 10 bases between the two germline ends. CDR1 MNHEY and CDR2 SVGAGI come from the germline V gene. The CDR3 is made up of 13 amino acids. CDR3 bases: TGTGCCAGCAGTTACTCAAACGGCTTACCCCAGCATTTT. Protein sequence: CASSYSNGLPQHF.

The chain links TRBV6-6 to TRBJ2-7; 10 positions agree with TRBD2. The CDR3 runs 16 residues. Germline CDR1 is MNHNY and CDR2 is SVGAGI (reference sequence). Trimming at V came to 5 bases and at J to 3 bases, leaving 10 bases not matched to a gene. The CDR3 region is CASSTLGTSVFYEQYF. CDR3 in DNA: TGTGCCAGCAGTACTCTCGGGACTAGCGTTTTCTACGAGCAGTACTTC.

In this sample, this clone turned up once. The chain combines TRBV20-1 with TRBJ2-7, with D uncertain. CDR1 and CDR2 (germline): DFQATT, SNEGSKA (reference sequence). This CDR3 is 11 amino acids long. Deletions cut 6 bases from V and 1 base from J, with 7 bases between. The CDR3 nucleotides are TGCAGTGCGGTAGTGTCCTACGAGCAGTACTTC. Protein product: CSAVVSYEQYF.

The genes are TRBV6-5 and TRBJ1-2; unclear D gene. Trimming left V 0 bases short and J 8 bases short, with 13 bases between. The CDR3 extends over 14 amino acids. Germline-derived CDR1 and CDR2 are MNHEY and SVGAGI. Here the CDR3 reads CASSYSEGLGGYTF. CDR3 coding DNA: TGTGCCAGCAGTTACTCTGAGGGTCTGGGAGGCTACACCTTC.

This chain connects TRBV7-9 to TRBJ2-1; D call uncertain. CDR1 SEHNR and CDR2 FQNEAQ come from the germline V gene (reference sequence). The CDR3 contains 16 residues. Trimming took off 5 bases at V and 2 bases at J, with 16 bases between the two ends. The CDR3 DNA is TGTGCCAGCAGCCGTGGGTTCAGTGTGACCTACAATGAGCAGTTCTTC. It codes for CASSRGFSVTYNEQFF.

The genes are TRBV5-1 and TRBJ1-2, with D possibly matching TRBD1 (6 bases). The CDR3 is made up of 14 amino acids. Germline loops: CDR1 SGHRS, CDR2 YFSETQ. The V gene lost 4 bases and the J gene lost 7 bases, with 17 bases spanning the gap. The CDR3 coding sequence is TGCGCCAGCAGCATGGGACACCAAGGGAGTGGCTACACCTTC. This translates into CASSMGHQGSGYTF.

DNA for the CDR3: TGCGCCAGCAGCTTGGGGGCCCACGGTCTAGCGGGAAACACCGGGGAGCTGTTTTTT. Translation gives CASSLGAHGLAGNTGELFF. The genes are TRBV5-1 and TRBJ2-2; 9 bases fit TRBD2. V gave up 0 bases and J gave up 2 bases; unmatched junction bases: 11. CDR1 and CDR2 from the germline V gene are SGHRS and YFSETQ. The CDR3 extends over 19 amino acids.

This clone was observed a handful of times. DNA of the CDR3: TGTGCCAGCAGTGCGACAGGGGATGGATCACCCCTCCACTTT. Amino acids: CASSATGDGSPLHF. This chain links TRBV25-1 with TRBJ1-6, with 8 bases lining up with TRBD1. Germline values: CDR1 MGHDK, CDR2 SYGVNS. The CDR3 is 14 amino acids. Losses at the gene ends were 4 bases for V and 10 bases for J; bases not matched to a gene: 6.

This chain links TRBV28 with TRBJ1-2; D call uncertain. There are 15 residues in the CDR3. Germline assignment: CDR1 MDHEN and CDR2 SYDVKM. The V end was cut by 2 bases, the J end by 2 bases, with 12 bases between. CDR3 protein: CASSLLGSGNYGYTF. The CDR3 coding sequence is TGTGCCAGCAGTTTACTTGGGTCGGGAAACTATGGCTACACCTTC.

J is TRBJ2-2 and V is TRBV11-3; D might be TRBD2 (6 bases). Germline loops: CDR1 SGHNT, CDR2 YENEEA. Trimming removed 4 bases from V and 3 bases from J, with 12 bases in between. The CDR3 totals 15 residues. CDR3 region: CASSYSGEYTGELFF. The CDR3 nucleotides are TGTGCCAGCAGCTATTCGGGGGAGTACACCGGGGAGCTGTTTTTT.

This sequence joins TRBV30 and TRBJ1-1; no firm D call. Germline CDR1 is GTSNPN and CDR2 is SVGIG (reference sequence). V lost 6 bases to trimming and J lost 1 base, with 15 bases between them. The length of the CDR3 is 14 residues. DNA for the CDR3: TGTGCCTGTCCCTCCGCCGGGCGGAACACTGAAGCTTTCTTT. Protein: CACPSAGRNTEAFF.

The chain couples TRBV5-4 to TRBJ2-5; the D gene could be TRBD1 or TRBD2 (6 bases each). Germline V gene data show CDR1 as SGHNT and CDR2 as YYREEE (reference sequence). The CDR3 runs 15 residues. V lost 6 bases to trimming and J lost 5 bases, with 20 bases between them. CDR3: CASTLGGRGVETQYF. DNA for the CDR3: TGTGCCAGCACCCTGGGAGGAAGGGGGGTGGAGACCCAGTACTTC.

This clone has just a few counts. The chain is built from TRBV7-2 and TRBJ2-3; 8 bases align to TRBD2. CDR3 length: 16 residues. Looked up from germline, CDR1 is SGHTA and CDR2 is FQGNSA. V shed 1 base, J shed 2 bases, and the junction held 5 bases outside the gene matches. The CDR3 DNA sequence: TGTGCCAGCAGCTTAGTAGGCGGGGGGCTCACAGATACGCAGTATTTT. Protein sequence: CASSLVGGGLTDTQYF.

The chain has TRBV18 and TRBJ2-7; possible D gene TRBD2, 5 bases. The CDR3 is 15 residues long. Per the germline V gene, CDR1 is KGHSH and CDR2 is LQKENI. The V end lost 2 bases, the J end lost 2 bases, and 13 bases lay between the germline ends. CDR3 residues: CASSPDSRAAYEQYF. The CDR3, as DNA: TGTGCCAGCTCACCAGACTCGCGGGCCGCCTACGAGCAGTACTTC.

This chain links TRBV28 with TRBJ2-7, with TRBD2 identical over 12 bases. CDR3 size: 17 residues. Germline assignment: CDR1 MDHEN and CDR2 SYDVKM. J gave up 2 bases and V 4 bases, and 9 bases lay outside the gene matches. The CDR3 DNA reads TGTGCCAGCAGTTCCTCCGCTAGCGGGAGGGCCACCTACGAGCAGTACTTC. Protein product: CASSSSASGRATYEQYF.

The CDR3 reads CASSPPGNPDSSYGYTF. The CDR3 DNA reads TGTGCCAGCTCACCACCGGGTAATCCCGACAGTTCCTATGGCTACACCTTC. The chain combines TRBV18 with TRBJ1-2; D is possibly TRBD1 (5 bases). The length of the CDR3 is 17 residues. Germline V gives CDR1 KGHSH, CDR2 LQKENI. V gave up 0 bases and J gave up 4 bases, with 18 bases separating them.

This chain links TRBV7-9 with TRBJ2-7; 12 bases are a match to TRBD2. Trimming cost V 0 bases and J 5 bases; bases outside gene matches: 11. CDR3 length: 18 amino acids. Germline lookup yields CDR1 SEHNR and CDR2 FQNEAQ (reference sequence). The CDR3 reads CASSLASLAGGRPDEQYF. DNA for the CDR3: TGTGCCAGCAGCTTAGCTTCGCTAGCGGGGGGGCGACCTGACGAGCAGTACTTC.

Here the CDR3 reads CASSPVGGGRQYF. The CDR3 region has the DNA TGTGCCAGTAGCCCGGTGGGTGGAGGGCGGCAGTACTTC. J is TRBJ2-7 and V is TRBV19; D may be TRBD2 (6 bases). CDR3 length equals 13 residues. Germline-derived CDR1 and CDR2 are LNHDA and SQIVND (reference sequence). Trimming shortened V by 6 bases and J by 9 bases, and 18 bases separated the two germline ends.

The J gene is TRBJ1-1, the V gene TRBV4-3, with TRBD1 matching over 9 bases. The CDR3 has 17 amino acids. Trimming took 4 bases from V and 2 from J; bases not matched to a gene: 11. Germline V gene sequence: CDR1 LGHNA, CDR2 YSLEER. In DNA form, the CDR3 reads TGCGCCAGCAGCCTCGTAACAGGGGGCCAGACTAACACTGAAGCTTTCTTT. It yields the protein CASSLVTGGQTNTEAFF.

This clone was detected only a few times. The rearrangement joins TRBV7-2 to TRBJ1-2; 10 bases map to TRBD1. V was clipped by 4 bases and J by 5 bases; unmatched bases: 10. The CDR3 has 16 residues. Per germline, CDR1 SGHTA and CDR2 FQGNSA. CDR3 in amino acids: CASSSTSDRGGYGYTF. CDR3 nucleotides: TGTGCCAGCAGCTCCACTTCGGACAGGGGGGGGTATGGCTACACCTTC.